This T cell receptor beta chain derives from a study of T-cell reconstitution after alpha-beta-depleted transplantation in children. Preparation of the TCRbeta library was carried out with unique molecular identifiers. In TCRdb, the PCR reads were re-called with MiXCR into one record per CDR3 protein. The table lists 250,000 to 350,000 distinct CDR3 sequences, 9.9% of them singletons. Sequencing was performed on PBMCs from the stem cell graft donor, taken from the stem cell graft. The clonotype was recovered from a human donor who donated a stem cell graft to a child with SCID.

The CDR3 DNA reads as TGTGCCAGCAGCTTATCCAGCGGGGCTTCAGATACGCAGTATTTT. It codes for CASSLSSGASDTQYF. This chain connects TRBV7-8 to TRBJ2-3; TRBD2 aligns across 7 bases. V gave up 2 bases and J gave up 4 bases; unmatched junction bases: 6. The CDR3 is made up of 15 amino acids. From germline, CDR1 is SGHVS and CDR2 FQNEAQ.